Here is one TCR beta chain with its context. What it binds is not known. The record originates from a study of T cells in localized non-small cell lung cancer. Only in-frame clones appear in the TCRdb table, and some are missing; sequencing was by immunoSEQ multiplex PCR. The sample records thousands of clones, less than 35% being singletons. The germline V gene has CDR1 SGHNT and CDR2 YENEEA. V lost 1 base, J lost 4 bases, and 10 bases lay in between. The CDR3 totals 15 residues. Findings of the study overall: Uninvolved adjacent lung had higher T cell clonality than tumor and all other tissues. A median around 57 of the top 100 tumor clones appeared in adjacent lung.

Sample: normal lung tissue next to the tumor, taken before any cancer treatment. The chain carries TRBV11-3 and TRBJ2-2, with D maybe TRBD1 (6 bases). The origin of this receptor is a man aged 40 to 75 with stage I lung adenocarcinoma. CDR3 loop: CASSLGQVFTGELFF. CDR3 DNA sequence: TGTGCCAGCAGCTTAGGACAGGTGTTCACCGGGGAGCTGTTTTTT.